These T cell receptor beta chains were read from a single sample in a study of control samples from healthy donors and cancer patients. The repertoire was sequenced with immunoSEQ multiplex PCR; TCRdb's copy has only in-frame clones and lacks some. The top ten clones hold approximately 18% of a sample with around 80,000 clones, about nine tenths of them seen once. The sample consisted of blood. The receptors were gathered from a man aged 45-65 years in good health. CDR3s include the opening cysteine and the closing phenylalanine or tryptophan. Fields, in order: V gene, clone size, D gene, J gene, CDR3 DNA, CDR3 protein. D genes are given only for firm matches. The size of a clone is reported for some rows only, either as once, few or many, or as a class for expanded clones.

v_call: TRBV27
clone_size: once
d_call: -
j_call: TRBJ1-2
cdr3_nt: TGTGCCAGCAGTCTAGCACCGGGCAGCTATGGCTACACCTTC
cdr3_aa: CASSLAPGSYGYTF

v_call: TRBV29-1
clone_size: -
d_call: -
j_call: TRBJ1-5
cdr3_nt: TGCAGCGTTGGGGAGAGGGGTCAGCCCCAGCATTTT
cdr3_aa: CSVGERGQPQHF

v_call: TRBV5-1
clone_size: -
d_call: -
j_call: TRBJ2-7
cdr3_nt: TGCGCCAGCAGCTGGGGACGTACCTACGAGCAGTACTTC
cdr3_aa: CASSWGRTYEQYF

v_call: TRBV29-1
clone_size: -
d_call: -
j_call: TRBJ2-3
cdr3_nt: TGCAGCGTCGCCCTCGTGGGGGATTCAGATACGCAGTATTTT
cdr3_aa: CSVALVGDSDTQYF

v_call: TRBV11-2
clone_size: -
d_call: -
j_call: TRBJ1-1
cdr3_nt: TGTGCCAGCAGCTTGGGGGCCAACACTGAAGCTTTCTTT
cdr3_aa: CASSLGANTEAFF

v_call: TRBV27
clone_size: -
d_call: -
j_call: TRBJ1-2
cdr3_nt: TGTGCCAGCAGTTTCGGGGGGGCGGCTAACTATGGCTACACCTTC
cdr3_aa: CASSFGGAANYGYTF

v_call: TRBV24-1
clone_size: -
d_call: -
j_call: TRBJ2-7
cdr3_nt: TGTGCCACCAGTGATTTGCGGGGGTACTACGAGCAGTACTTC
cdr3_aa: CATSDLRGYYEQYF

v_call: TRBV30
clone_size: -
d_call: -
j_call: TRBJ2-6
cdr3_nt: TGTGCCTGGGGGCCCGACGGTGGGGCCAACGTCCTGACTTTC
cdr3_aa: CAWGPDGGANVLTF

v_call: TRBV6-6
clone_size: -
d_call: -
j_call: TRBJ2-2
cdr3_nt: TGTGCCAGCAGTTACTGGAGGGTGGACACCGGGGAGCTGTTTTTT
cdr3_aa: CASSYWRVDTGELFF

v_call: TRBV6-2/TRBV6-3
clone_size: -
d_call: -
j_call: TRBJ1-6
cdr3_nt: TGTGCCAGCAGTTTCGAGCCCAGGTCACCCCTCCACTTT
cdr3_aa: CASSFEPRSPLHF

v_call: TRBV7-2
clone_size: -
d_call: -
j_call: TRBJ2-7
cdr3_nt: TGTGCCAGCAGCTTTGGACCTCTTTTCTACGAGCAGTACTTC
cdr3_aa: CASSFGPLFYEQYF

v_call: TRBV19
clone_size: -
d_call: -
j_call: TRBJ1-5
cdr3_nt: TGTGCCAGCAAGCGGACCGGAACCTCAAGCAATCAGCCCCAGCATTTT
cdr3_aa: CASKRTGTSSNQPQHF

v_call: TRBV25-1
clone_size: -
d_call: TRBD2
j_call: TRBJ2-3
cdr3_nt: TGTGCCAGCAGTGGAGGGATTGGGCGGGGGAGCACAGATACGCAGTATTTT
cdr3_aa: CASSGGIGRGSTDTQYF

v_call: TRBV11-2
clone_size: -
d_call: -
j_call: TRBJ2-7
cdr3_nt: TGTGCCAGCGCCCCAGGTCACGAGCAGTACTTC
cdr3_aa: CASAPGHEQYF

v_call: TRBV3-1/TRBV3-2
clone_size: -
d_call: -
j_call: TRBJ2-5
cdr3_nt: TGTGCCAGCAAAGGGTTAGAGACCCAGTACTTC
cdr3_aa: CASKGLETQYF

v_call: TRBV6-5
clone_size: -
d_call: -
j_call: TRBJ2-6
cdr3_nt: TGTGCCAGCAGTTCCACCGCGGGGATTGGGGCCAACGTCCTGACTTTC
cdr3_aa: CASSSTAGIGANVLTF

v_call: TRBV7-2
clone_size: once
d_call: TRBD1
j_call: TRBJ1-3
cdr3_nt: TGTGCCAGCAGCCGGACAGGCCATATCTCTGGAAACACCATATATTTT
cdr3_aa: CASSRTGHISGNTIYF

v_call: TRBV14
clone_size: -
d_call: -
j_call: TRBJ1-6
cdr3_nt: TGTGCCAGCAGCCAGAGTCCCAATTCACCCCTCCACTTT
cdr3_aa: CASSQSPNSPLHF

v_call: TRBV5-1
clone_size: once
d_call: TRBD1
j_call: TRBJ2-3
cdr3_nt: TGCGCCAGCAGCCTCGACAGGGCTAGCACAGATACGCAGTATTTT
cdr3_aa: CASSLDRASTDTQYF

v_call: TRBV3-1/TRBV3-2
clone_size: -
d_call: -
j_call: TRBJ1-3
cdr3_nt: TGTGCCAGCAGTCCCGACAGGGGAAACACCATATATTTT
cdr3_aa: CASSPDRGNTIYF

v_call: TRBV5-1
clone_size: -
d_call: TRBD2
j_call: TRBJ2-7
cdr3_nt: TGCGCCAGCAGCCCGGGGACTATACACGAGCAGTACTTC
cdr3_aa: CASSPGTIHEQYF

v_call: TRBV15
clone_size: -
d_call: -
j_call: TRBJ2-2
cdr3_nt: TGTGCCACCAGACTATATGGTCCCGGGGAGCTGTTTTTT
cdr3_aa: CATRLYGPGELFF

v_call: TRBV5-1
clone_size: once
d_call: -
j_call: TRBJ2-6
cdr3_nt: TGCGCCAGCAGCTTGAGCGCCAGGGGGGTAGGCAACGTCCTGACTTTC
cdr3_aa: CASSLSARGVGNVLTF

v_call: TRBV6-5
clone_size: -
d_call: -
j_call: TRBJ1-4
cdr3_nt: TGTGCCAGCAGCCAGACAGAAGATAATGAAAAACTGTTTTTT
cdr3_aa: CASSQTEDNEKLFF